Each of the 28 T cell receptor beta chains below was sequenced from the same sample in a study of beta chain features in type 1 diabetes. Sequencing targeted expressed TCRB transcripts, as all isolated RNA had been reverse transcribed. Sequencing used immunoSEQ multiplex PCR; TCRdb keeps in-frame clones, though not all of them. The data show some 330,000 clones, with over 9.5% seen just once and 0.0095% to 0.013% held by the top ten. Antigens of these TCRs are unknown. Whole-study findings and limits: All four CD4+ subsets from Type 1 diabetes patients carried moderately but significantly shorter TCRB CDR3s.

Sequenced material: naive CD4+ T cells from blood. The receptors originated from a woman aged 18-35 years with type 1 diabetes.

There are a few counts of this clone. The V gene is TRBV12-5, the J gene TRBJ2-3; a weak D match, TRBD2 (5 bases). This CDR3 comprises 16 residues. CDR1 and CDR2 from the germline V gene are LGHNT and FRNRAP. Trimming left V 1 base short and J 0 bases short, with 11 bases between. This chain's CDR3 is CASGLGVRASTDTQYF. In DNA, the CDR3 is TGTGCTAGTGGTTTGGGCGTGAGGGCTAGCACAGATACGCAGTATTTT.

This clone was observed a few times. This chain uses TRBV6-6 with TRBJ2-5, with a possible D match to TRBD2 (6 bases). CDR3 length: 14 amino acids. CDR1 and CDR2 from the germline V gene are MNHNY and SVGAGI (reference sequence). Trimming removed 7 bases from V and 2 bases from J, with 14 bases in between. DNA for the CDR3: TGTGCCAGCACTACCGGGGGTGCTCAAGAGACCCAGTACTTC. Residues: CASTTGGAQETQYF.

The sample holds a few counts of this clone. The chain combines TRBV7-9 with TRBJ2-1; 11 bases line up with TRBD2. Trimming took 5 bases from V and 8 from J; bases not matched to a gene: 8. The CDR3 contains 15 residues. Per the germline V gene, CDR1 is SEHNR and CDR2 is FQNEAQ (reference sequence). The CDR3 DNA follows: TGTGCCAGCAGCCGAATAGCGGGGGGGCCCCATGAGCAGTTCTTC. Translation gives CASSRIAGGPHEQFF.

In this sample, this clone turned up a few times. The CDR3 spells CASSLRLSGGANEQFF. CDR3 nucleotides: TGTGCCAGCAGTTTGCGTTTGAGCGGGGGGGCAAATGAGCAGTTCTTC. This chain links TRBV28 with TRBJ2-1, with 10 bases fitting TRBD2. This CDR3 is 16 amino acids long. The junction had 9 bases not matched to a gene; V was cut back by 3 bases and J by 7 bases. The V gene's germline CDR1 is MDHEN and CDR2 SYDVKM.

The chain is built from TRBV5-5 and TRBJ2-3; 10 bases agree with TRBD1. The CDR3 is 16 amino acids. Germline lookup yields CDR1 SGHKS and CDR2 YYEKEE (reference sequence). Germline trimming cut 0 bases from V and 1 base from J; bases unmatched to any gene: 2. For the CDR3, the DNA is TGTGCCAGCAGCTTGGGGGACAGGGGAGGCACAGATACGCAGTATTTT. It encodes CASSLGDRGGTDTQYF.

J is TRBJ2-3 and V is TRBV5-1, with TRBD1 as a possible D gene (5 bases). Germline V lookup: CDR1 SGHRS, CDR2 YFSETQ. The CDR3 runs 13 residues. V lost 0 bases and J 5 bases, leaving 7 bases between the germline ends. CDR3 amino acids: CASSLVGRDTQYF. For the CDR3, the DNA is TGCGCCAGCAGCTTGGTGGGGCGAGATACGCAGTATTTT.

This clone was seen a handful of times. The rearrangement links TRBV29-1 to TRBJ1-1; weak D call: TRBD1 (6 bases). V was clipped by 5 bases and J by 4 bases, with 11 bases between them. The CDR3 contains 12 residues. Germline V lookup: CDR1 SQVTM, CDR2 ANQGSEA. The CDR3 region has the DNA TGCAGCGTTCAGGGGAGCGGCACTGAAGCTTTCTTT. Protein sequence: CSVQGSGTEAFF.

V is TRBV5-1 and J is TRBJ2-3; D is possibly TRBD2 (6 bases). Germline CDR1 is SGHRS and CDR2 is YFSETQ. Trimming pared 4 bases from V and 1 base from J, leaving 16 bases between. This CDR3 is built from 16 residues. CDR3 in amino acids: CASSPQSSARTDTQYF. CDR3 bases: TGCGCCAGCAGCCCCCAGTCTAGCGCGCGCACAGATACGCAGTATTTT. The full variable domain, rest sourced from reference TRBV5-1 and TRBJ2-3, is KAGVTQTPRYLIKTRGQQVTLSCSPISGHRSVSWYQQTPGQGLQFLFEYFSETQRNKGNFPGRFSGRQFSNSRSEMNVSTLELGDSALYLCASSPQSSARTDTQYFGPGTRLTVL.

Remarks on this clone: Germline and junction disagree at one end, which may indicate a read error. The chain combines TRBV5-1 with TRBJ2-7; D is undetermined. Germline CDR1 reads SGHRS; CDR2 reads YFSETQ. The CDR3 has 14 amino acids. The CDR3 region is CASSHDLGPYERYF. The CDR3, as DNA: TGCGCCAGCAGCCACGATTTAGGCCCCTACGAGCGGTACTTC.

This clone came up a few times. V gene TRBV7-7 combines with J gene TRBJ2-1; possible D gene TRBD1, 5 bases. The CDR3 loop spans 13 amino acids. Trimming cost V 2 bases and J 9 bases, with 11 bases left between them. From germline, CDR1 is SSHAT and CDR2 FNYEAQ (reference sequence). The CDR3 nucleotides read TGTGCCAGCAGCTTATCAGGGATGGGTGAGCAGTTCTTC. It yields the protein CASSLSGMGEQFF.

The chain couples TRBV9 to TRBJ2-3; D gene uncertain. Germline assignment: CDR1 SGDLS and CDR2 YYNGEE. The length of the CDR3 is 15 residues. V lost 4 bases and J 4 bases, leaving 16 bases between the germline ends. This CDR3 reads CASSPYPSDADTQYF. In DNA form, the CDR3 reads TGTGCCAGCAGCCCCTACCCGTCCGATGCAGATACGCAGTATTTT.

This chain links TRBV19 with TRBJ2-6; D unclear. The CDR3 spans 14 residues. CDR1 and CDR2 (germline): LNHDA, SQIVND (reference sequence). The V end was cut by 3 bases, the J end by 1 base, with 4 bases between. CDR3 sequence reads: CASSMASGANVLTF. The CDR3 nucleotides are TGTGCCAGTAGTATGGCTTCTGGGGCCAACGTCCTGACTTTC.

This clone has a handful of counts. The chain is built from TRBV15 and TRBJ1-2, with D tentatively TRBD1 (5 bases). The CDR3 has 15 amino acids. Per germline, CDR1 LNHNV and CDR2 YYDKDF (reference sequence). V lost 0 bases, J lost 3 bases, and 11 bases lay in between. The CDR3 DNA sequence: TGTGCCACCAGCAGAGAAGTTGGGGCAGACTATGGCTACACCTTC. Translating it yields CATSREVGADYGYTF.

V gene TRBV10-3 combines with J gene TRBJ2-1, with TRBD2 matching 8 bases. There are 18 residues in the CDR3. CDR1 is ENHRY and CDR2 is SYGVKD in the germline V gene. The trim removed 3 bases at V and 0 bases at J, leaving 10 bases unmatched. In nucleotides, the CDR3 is TGTGCCATCAGTGACGGGAGGGTCGCCCTTCGCTCCTACAATGAGCAGTTCTTC. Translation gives CAISDGRVALRSYNEQFF.

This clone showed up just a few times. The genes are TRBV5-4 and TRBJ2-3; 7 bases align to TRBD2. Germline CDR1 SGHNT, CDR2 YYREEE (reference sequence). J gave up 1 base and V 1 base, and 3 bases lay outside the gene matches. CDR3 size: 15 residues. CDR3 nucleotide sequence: TGTGCCAGCAGCTTGAGTACTAGCGGCACAGATACGCAGTATTTT. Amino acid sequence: CASSLSTSGTDTQYF. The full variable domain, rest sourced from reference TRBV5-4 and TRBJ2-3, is ETGVTQSPTHLIKTRGQQVTLRCSSQSGHNTVSWYQQALGQGPQFIFQYYREEENGRGNFPPRFSGLQFPNYSSELNVNALELDDSALYLCASSLSTSGTDTQYFGPGTRLTVL.

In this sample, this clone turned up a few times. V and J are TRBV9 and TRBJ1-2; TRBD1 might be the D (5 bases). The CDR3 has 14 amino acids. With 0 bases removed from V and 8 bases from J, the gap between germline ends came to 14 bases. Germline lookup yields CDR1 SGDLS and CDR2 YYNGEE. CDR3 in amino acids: CASSVEAGLVGYTF. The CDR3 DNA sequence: TGTGCCAGCAGCGTAGAGGCAGGGCTGGTCGGCTACACCTTC.

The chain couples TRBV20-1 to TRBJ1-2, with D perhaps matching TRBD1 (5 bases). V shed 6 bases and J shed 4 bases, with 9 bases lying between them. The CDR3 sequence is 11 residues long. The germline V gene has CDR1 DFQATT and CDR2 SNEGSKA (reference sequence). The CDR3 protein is CSAGPLYGYTF. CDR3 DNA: TGCAGTGCGGGGCCACTCTATGGCTACACCTTC.

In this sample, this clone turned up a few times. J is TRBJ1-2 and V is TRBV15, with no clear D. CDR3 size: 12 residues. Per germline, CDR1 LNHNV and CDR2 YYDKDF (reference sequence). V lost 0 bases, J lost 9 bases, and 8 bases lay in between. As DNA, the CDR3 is TGTGCCACCAGCAGAGATATCGGGAGCTACACCTTC. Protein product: CATSRDIGSYTF. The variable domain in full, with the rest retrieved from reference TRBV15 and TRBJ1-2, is DAMVIQNPRYQVTQFGKPVTLSCSQTLNHNVMYWYQQKSSQAPKLLFHYYDKDFNNEADTPDNFQSRRPNTSFCFLDIRSPGLGDTAMYLCATSRDIGSYTFGSGTRLTVV.

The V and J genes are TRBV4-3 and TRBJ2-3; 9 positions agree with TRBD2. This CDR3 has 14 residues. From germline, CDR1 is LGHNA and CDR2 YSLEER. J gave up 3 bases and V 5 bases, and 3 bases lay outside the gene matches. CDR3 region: CASSLAGVTDTQYF. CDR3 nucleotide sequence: TGCGCCAGCAGCTTAGCGGGAGTTACAGATACGCAGTATTTT.

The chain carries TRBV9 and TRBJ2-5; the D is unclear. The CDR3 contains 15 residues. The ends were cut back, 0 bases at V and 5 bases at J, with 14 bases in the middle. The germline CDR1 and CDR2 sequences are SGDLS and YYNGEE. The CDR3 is CASSVAPTVRETQYF. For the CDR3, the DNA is TGTGCCAGCAGCGTAGCACCAACCGTCCGGGAGACCCAGTACTTC.

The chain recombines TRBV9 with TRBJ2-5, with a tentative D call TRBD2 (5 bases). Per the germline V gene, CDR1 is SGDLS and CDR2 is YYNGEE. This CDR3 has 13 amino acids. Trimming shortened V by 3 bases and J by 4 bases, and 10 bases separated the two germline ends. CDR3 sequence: CASSGGVAETQYF. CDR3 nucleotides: TGTGCCAGCAGCGGGGGAGTTGCAGAGACCCAGTACTTC. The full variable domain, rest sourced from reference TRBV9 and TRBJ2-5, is DSGVTQTPKHLITATGQRVTLRCSPRSGDLSVYWYQQSLDQGLQFLIQYYNGEERAKGNILERFSAQQFPDLHSELNLSSLELGDSALYFCASSGGVAETQYFGPGTRLLVL.

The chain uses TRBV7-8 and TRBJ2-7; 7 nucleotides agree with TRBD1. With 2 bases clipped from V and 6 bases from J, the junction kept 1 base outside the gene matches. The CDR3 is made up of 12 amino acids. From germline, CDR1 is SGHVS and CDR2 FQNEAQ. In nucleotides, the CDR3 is TGTGCCAGCAGCTTAAGGACAGGCGAGCAGTACTTC. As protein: CASSLRTGEQYF.

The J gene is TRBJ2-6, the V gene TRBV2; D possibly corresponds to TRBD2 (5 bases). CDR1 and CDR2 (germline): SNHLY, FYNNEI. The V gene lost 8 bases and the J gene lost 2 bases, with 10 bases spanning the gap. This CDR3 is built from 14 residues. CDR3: CASEEGTGANVLTF. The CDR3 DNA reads TGTGCCAGCGAAGAGGGCACTGGGGCCAACGTCCTGACTTTC.

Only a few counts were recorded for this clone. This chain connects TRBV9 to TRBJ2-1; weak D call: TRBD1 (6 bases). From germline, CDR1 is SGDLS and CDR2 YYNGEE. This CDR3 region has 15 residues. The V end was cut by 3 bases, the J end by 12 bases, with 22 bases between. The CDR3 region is CASSAGVDRRKGQFF. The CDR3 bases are TGTGCCAGCAGCGCCGGTGTTGACAGGCGTAAGGGGCAGTTCTTC.

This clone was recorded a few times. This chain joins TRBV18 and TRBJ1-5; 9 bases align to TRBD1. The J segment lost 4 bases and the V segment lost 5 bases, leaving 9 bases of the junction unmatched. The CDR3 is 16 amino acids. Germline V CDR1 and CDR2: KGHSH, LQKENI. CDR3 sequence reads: CASSINRGRENQPQHF. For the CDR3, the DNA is TGTGCCAGCTCAATCAACAGGGGGCGAGAGAATCAGCCCCAGCATTTT.

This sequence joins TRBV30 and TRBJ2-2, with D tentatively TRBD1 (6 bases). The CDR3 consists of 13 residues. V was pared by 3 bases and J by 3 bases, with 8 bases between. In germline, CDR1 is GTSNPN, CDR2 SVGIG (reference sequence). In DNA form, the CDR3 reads TGTGCCTGGAGGGGGGCCCACACCGGGGAGCTGTTTTTT. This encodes CAWRGAHTGELFF.

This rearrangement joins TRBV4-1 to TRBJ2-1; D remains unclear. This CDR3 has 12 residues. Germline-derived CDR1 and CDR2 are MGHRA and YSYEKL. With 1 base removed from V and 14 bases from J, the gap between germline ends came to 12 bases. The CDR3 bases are TGCGCCAGCAGCCAAGCCCCCCACCCTAAGTTCTTC. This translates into CASSQAPHPKFF.

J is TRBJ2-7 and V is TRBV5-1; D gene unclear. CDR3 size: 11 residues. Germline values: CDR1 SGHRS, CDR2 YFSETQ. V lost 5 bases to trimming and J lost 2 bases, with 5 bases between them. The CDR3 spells CASRGAYEQYF. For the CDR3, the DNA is TGCGCCAGCAGGGGCGCCTACGAGCAGTACTTC.